The 23 T cell receptor beta chains below come from one sample, sequenced in a study of blood T cell repertoires in COVID-19. Some clones are missing from TCRdb's copy, which holds only in-frame ones; the method was immunoSEQ multiplex PCR. This table has hundreds of thousands of clones, 75% to 90% appearing once. Input material: peripheral blood. The receptor source for this set is a woman aged 50 to 60 with COVID-19, enrolled during active disease.

The CDR3 sequence: CASSSAGTSGRRVEYF. CDR3 in DNA: TGCGCCAGCAGCTCGGCCGGGACTAGCGGGAGGAGGGTAGAGTACTTC. The chain carries TRBV5-1 and TRBJ2-7, with TRBD2 matching 15 bases. The CDR3 spans 16 residues. Germline CDR1 is SGHRS and CDR2 is YFSETQ. The trim removed 3 bases at V and 11 bases at J, leaving 12 bases unmatched.

In regard to this clone: Sequence at one end of the junction differs from germline and may be a read error. The J gene is TRBJ2-3, the V gene TRBV19, with 14 bases identical to TRBD2. The CDR3 extends over 21 amino acids. CDR1 and CDR2 (germline): LNHDA, SQIVND (reference sequence). The CDR3: CASSIVRFLGGTSGSRDTQYF. Here the CDR3 DNA reads TGTGCCAGTAGTATAGTCCGGTTCCTCGGCGGGACTAGCGGGAGCAGAGATACGCAGTATTTT.

The chain couples TRBV3-1 (or the pseudogene TRBV3-2) to TRBJ2-3, with D possibly matching TRBD1 (5 bases). There are 13 residues in the CDR3. Germline CDR1 reads LGHDT; CDR2 reads YNNKEL (reference sequence). V shed 3 bases and J shed 5 bases, with 9 bases lying between them. This chain's CDR3 is CASSQQGIDTQYF. In nucleotides, the CDR3 is TGTGCCAGCAGCCAGCAGGGCATAGATACGCAGTATTTT.

The V gene is TRBV2, the J gene TRBJ2-7, with TRBD2 as a possible D gene (6 bases). Trimming took 6 bases from V and 0 from J, leaving 12 bases between them. The CDR3 has 14 amino acids. CDR1 is SNHLY and CDR2 is FYNNEI in the germline V gene. The CDR3 region is CASSPSGSSYEQYF. For the CDR3, the DNA is TGTGCCAGCAGCCCCTCCGGGAGCTCCTACGAGCAGTACTTC. Full variable domain (outside the CDR3, taken from reference TRBV2 and TRBJ2-7): EPEVTQTPSHQVTQMGQEVILRCVPISNHLYFYWYRQILGQKVEFLVSFYNNEISEKSEIFDDQFSVERPDGSNFTLKIRSTKLEDSAMYFCASSPSGSSYEQYFGPGTRLTVT.

The gene calls are TRBV7-9 and TRBJ1-2; no definite D call. The CDR3 has 12 residues. Germline V gene lookup returns CDR1 SEHNR and CDR2 FQNEAQ (reference sequence). V shed 1 base and J shed 8 bases, with 8 bases lying between them. The CDR3 is CASSLEQRGYTF. The DNA for the CDR3 is TGTGCCAGCAGCTTAGAACAGAGAGGCTACACCTTC.

This chain links TRBV27 with TRBJ2-1; TRBD2 agrees at 15 bases. CDR1 is MNHEY and CDR2 is SMNVEV in the germline V gene (reference sequence). The J segment lost 6 bases and the V segment lost 5 bases, leaving 5 bases of the junction unmatched. The CDR3 is 16 residues long. DNA for the CDR3: TGTGCCAGCAGTCTGAGGACTAGCGGGAGGGGCAATGAGCAGTTCTTC. It specifies CASSLRTSGRGNEQFF.

The rearrangement uses TRBV9 and TRBJ2-3, with D perhaps matching TRBD2 (6 bases). The CDR3 runs to 16 residues. Trimming pared 0 bases from V and 2 bases from J, leaving 13 bases between. Germline CDR1 is SGDLS and CDR2 is YYNGEE. In DNA form, the CDR3 reads TGTGCCAGCAGCGTAGCCCACGGGGGACTCACAGATACGCAGTATTTT. It codes for CASSVAHGGLTDTQYF.

This chain connects TRBV4-1 to TRBJ2-7, with 10 nucleotides matching TRBD1. J gave up 3 bases and V 1 base, and 3 bases lay outside the gene matches. Germline lookup yields CDR1 MGHRA and CDR2 YSYEKL. This CDR3 has 15 residues. The CDR3 DNA reads TGCGCCAGCAGCCAAGTACGGGACAGGGGCTACGAGCAGTACTTC. It is translated as CASSQVRDRGYEQYF.

V usage is TRBV7-2 and J usage is TRBJ1-5; the match to TRBD1 covers 8 bases. J gave up 1 base and V 7 bases, and 6 bases lay outside the gene matches. The CDR3 totals 15 residues. Germline CDR1 SGHTA, CDR2 FQGNSA. The CDR3 loop reads CASTVTGGSNQPQHF. As DNA, the CDR3 is TGTGCCAGCACTGTCACAGGGGGGAGCAATCAGCCCCAGCATTTT. Based on the CDR3 plus reference TRBV7-2 and TRBJ1-5, the full variable domain is GAGVSQSPSNKVTEKGKDVELRCDPISGHTALYWYRQSLGQGLEFLIYFQGNSAPDKSGLPSDRFSAERTGGSVSTLTIQRTQQEDSAVYLCASTVTGGSNQPQHFGDGTRLSIL.

The V gene is TRBV29-1, the J gene TRBJ2-1; 13 nucleotides agree with TRBD2. This CDR3 comprises 14 residues. V trimming: 6 bases; J trimming: 6 bases; junction bases outside the gene matches: 5. Germline loops: CDR1 SQVTM, CDR2 ANQGSEA. The CDR3 here is CSVTSGRALNEQFF. The DNA of the CDR3 is TGCAGCGTAACTAGCGGGAGGGCCCTCAATGAGCAGTTCTTC.

This clone has a single count. V gene TRBV19 combines with J gene TRBJ2-3, with TRBD2 matching over 9 bases. Looked up from germline, CDR1 is LNHDA and CDR2 is SQIVND (reference sequence). Germline trimming cut 5 bases from V and 2 bases from J; bases unmatched to any gene: 5. The CDR3 spans 15 residues. CDR3 sequence (DNA): TGTGCCAGTAGTGAAGCGGGAGGAACCACAGATACGCAGTATTTT. This translates into CASSEAGGTTDTQYF.

The chain is built from TRBV6-5 and TRBJ2-1; 7 nucleotides match TRBD1. This CDR3 spans 15 amino acids. The germline V gene has CDR1 MNHEY and CDR2 SVGAGI. With 0 bases clipped from V and 9 bases from J, the junction kept 8 bases outside the gene matches. Written as DNA, the CDR3 is TGTGCCAGCAGTTACTCGATATTCAGGGACAGTGAGCAGTTCTTC. Translating gives CASSYSIFRDSEQFF.

The rearrangement uses TRBV30 and TRBJ1-3, with D maybe TRBD1 (5 bases). Per germline, CDR1 GTSNPN and CDR2 SVGIG (reference sequence). CDR3 length equals 14 residues. The CDR3 spells CATSAGGSGNTIYF. The CDR3 DNA follows: TGTGCAACCTCCGCCGGGGGGTCTGGAAACACCATATATTTT.

This chain uses TRBV2 with TRBJ2-5; D uncertain. Looked up from germline, CDR1 is SNHLY and CDR2 is FYNNEI. V lost 6 bases to trimming and J lost 4 bases, with 15 bases between them. The CDR3 is made up of 14 amino acids. CDR3 nucleotide sequence: TGTGCCAGCAGCTGGTCGGAGTCCGGAGAGACCCAGTACTTC. This translates into CASSWSESGETQYF.

The chain joins TRBV10-1 to TRBJ2-2; D is unresolved. The CDR3 spans 14 residues. Per the germline V gene, CDR1 is WNHNN and CDR2 is SYGVQD (reference sequence). The ends were cut back, 4 bases at V and 4 bases at J, with 10 bases in the middle. The CDR3, as DNA: TGCGCCAGCAGTGCCCTGGCGGCCACCGGGGAGCTGTTTTTT. It is translated as CASSALAATGELFF.

The rearrangement links TRBV5-5 to TRBJ1-5; 11 nucleotides agree with TRBD1. V was clipped by 4 bases and J by 1 base; unmatched bases: 10. CDR3 length: 18 residues. Germline V CDR1 and CDR2: SGHKS, YYEKEE (reference sequence). The CDR3 sequence: CASSQGTGGRGSNQPQHF. The CDR3 DNA sequence: TGTGCCAGCAGCCAAGGGACAGGGGGTAGGGGAAGCAATCAGCCCCAGCATTTT.

The chain's CDR3 is CASSLTPRGFGNEQFF. For the CDR3, the DNA is TGTGCCAGCAGCTTGACCCCCCGGGGTTTCGGCAATGAGCAGTTCTTC. The V call is TRBV7-9, the J call TRBJ2-1; D may be TRBD2 (5 bases). The V gene's germline CDR1 is SEHNR and CDR2 FQNEAQ (reference sequence). The CDR3 contains 16 residues. V lost 3 bases to trimming and J lost 6 bases, with 18 bases between them.

The chain has TRBV6-2 or TRBV6-3 and TRBJ2-1, with 8 bases that match TRBD2. Germline loops: CDR1 MNHEY, CDR2 SVGEGT. There are 15 residues in the CDR3. The V and J ends lost 5 bases and 0 bases, in that order; junction bases with no gene match: 3. The CDR3: CASSHSGSSYNEQFF. The CDR3 bases are TGTGCCAGCAGTCACAGCGGGAGCTCCTACAATGAGCAGTTCTTC.

The gene calls are TRBV7-2 and TRBJ2-5; D is possibly TRBD2 (7 bases). Trimming took off 3 bases at V and 2 bases at J, with 19 bases between the two ends. The CDR3 sequence is 17 residues long. Germline V gene sequence: CDR1 SGHTA, CDR2 FQGNSA. The CDR3: CASSFTWRGGGQETQYF. CDR3 in DNA: TGTGCCAGCAGCTTCACTTGGAGGGGAGGGGGGCAAGAGACCCAGTACTTC.

V gene TRBV7-8 combines with J gene TRBJ2-4, with a weak D call TRBD1 (6 bases). There are 14 residues in the CDR3. V was clipped by 4 bases and J by 5 bases, with 12 bases between them. CDR1 and CDR2 from the germline V gene are SGHVS and FQNEAQ. In DNA, the CDR3 is TGTGCCAGCAGCTCACGATCAGGGGAAAACATTCAGTACTTC. Its translation is CASSSRSGENIQYF.

J is TRBJ1-2 and V is TRBV5-8, with D tentatively TRBD1 (6 bases). Germline assignment: CDR1 SGHTS and CDR2 YDEGEE. Trimming took 6 bases from V and 2 from J, leaving 14 bases between them. The CDR3 runs to 14 residues. CDR3 nucleotide sequence: TGTGCCAGCACCCGAAGGACAGCAAACTATGGCTACACCTTC. It codes for CASTRRTANYGYTF.

The chain is built from TRBV7-8 and TRBJ2-7; TRBD2 agrees at 8 bases. Germline V gene data show CDR1 as SGHVS and CDR2 as FQNEAQ. The CDR3 has 17 amino acids. The trim removed 5 bases at V and 3 bases at J, leaving 15 bases unmatched. CDR3 amino acids: CASSLTSGPLRGYEQYF. CDR3 coding DNA: TGTGCCAGCAGCCTAACTAGCGGACCACTCAGAGGCTACGAGCAGTACTTC.

V usage is TRBV5-6 and J usage is TRBJ2-1, with 12 positions matching TRBD1. Germline V lookup: CDR1 SGHDT, CDR2 YYEEEE. V shed 4 bases and J 6 bases; nucleotides not matched to a gene: 8. This CDR3 region has 16 residues. The CDR3 bases are TGTGCCAGCAGCCTAAATAGGGACAGGGGGCGCAATGAGCAGTTCTTC. It yields the protein CASSLNRDRGRNEQFF. Based on the CDR3 plus reference TRBV5-6 and TRBJ2-1, the full variable domain is DAGVTQSPTHLIKTRGQQVTLRCSPKSGHDTVSWYQQALGQGPQFIFQYYEEEERQRGNFPDRFSGHQFPNYSSELNVNALLLGDSALYLCASSLNRDRGRNEQFFGPGTRLTVL.